This T cell receptor (beta chain) came from a study of tumour-infiltrating T cells in Burkitt lymphoma. In the study overall: Patients covered every epidemiological subtype of Burkitt lymphoma.

This clone has only a few counts. Its antigen is not known. With 3 bases clipped from V and 1 base from J, the junction kept 12 bases outside the gene matches. CDR3 length: 17 residues. Germline V gives CDR1 SGHTS, CDR2 YDEGEE. Clones were read by immunoSEQ multiplex PCR, and TCRdb kept only the in-frame ones, dropping some. Here the sample spans 400 to 550 clones, approximately 12% being singletons. The study's findings and limits: Several public clonotypes recurred in numerous Burkitt lymphoma patients.

The material sequenced was tumor tissue. This clonotype originated in a human donor with Burkitt lymphoma. The chain carries TRBV5-8 and TRBJ1-2, with 7 bases that match TRBD1. CDR3 nucleotides: TGTGCCAGCAGCTCAGGACAGGCGAACCGACTTAACTATGGCTACACCTTC. Protein: CASSSGQANRLNYGYTF.